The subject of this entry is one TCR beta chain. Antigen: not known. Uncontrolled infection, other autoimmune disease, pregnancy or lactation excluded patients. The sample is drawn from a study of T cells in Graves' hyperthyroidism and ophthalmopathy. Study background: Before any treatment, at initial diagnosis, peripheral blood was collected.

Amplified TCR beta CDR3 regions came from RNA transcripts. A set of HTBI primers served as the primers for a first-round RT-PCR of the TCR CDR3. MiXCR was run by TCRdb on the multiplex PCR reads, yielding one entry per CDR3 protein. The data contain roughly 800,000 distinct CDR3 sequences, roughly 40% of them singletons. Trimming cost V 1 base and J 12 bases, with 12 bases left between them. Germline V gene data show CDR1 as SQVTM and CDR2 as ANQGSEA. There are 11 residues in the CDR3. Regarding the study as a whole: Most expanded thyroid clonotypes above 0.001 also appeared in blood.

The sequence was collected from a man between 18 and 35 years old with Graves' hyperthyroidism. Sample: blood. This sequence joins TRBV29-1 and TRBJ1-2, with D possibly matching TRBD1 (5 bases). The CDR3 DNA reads TGCAGCGTTGAAGTCTGGGACGGCAACACCTTC. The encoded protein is CSVEVWDGNTF.